Presented here are 18 T cell receptor beta chains from one specimen sequenced in a study of regulatory T cells in long-lasting Graves disease. Time point of the sample: newly diagnosed GD, antithyroid drugs for less than 3 months. From RNA extracted from PBMCs, the TCR library was made. Arm-PCR with iRepertoire HTBI primers amplified the CDR3 regions for these TCR beta libraries. TCRdb re-derived calls from the multiplex PCR reads in MiXCR, one entry per CDR3 protein. The sample holds roughly 510,000 distinct CDR3 sequences, 15% to 20% seen once. These data were also reused for a study on T cells in Graves' hyperthyroidism and ophthalmopathy.

The sample was peripheral blood mononuclear cells (PBMCs), taken at new diagnosis, from a patient treated with antithyroid drugs. Every receptor here comes from a man aged 18 to 30 with Graves disease.

The gene calls are TRBV9 and TRBJ2-7; D remains unclear. This CDR3 has 14 amino acids. Deletions cut 0 bases from V and 6 bases from J, with 13 bases between. Germline-derived CDR1 and CDR2 are SGDLS and YYNGEE. The CDR3 bases are TGTGCCAGCAGCGTAGGGGTCGGGTCCGGCGAGCAGTACTTC. The encoded protein is CASSVGVGSGEQYF.

This clonotype was found a few times. This sequence joins TRBV6-5 and TRBJ2-2; 9 bases align to TRBD1. There are 16 residues in the CDR3. The junction had 8 bases not matched to a gene; V was cut back by 4 bases and J by 5 bases. Looked up from germline, CDR1 is MNHEY and CDR2 is SVGAGI. In nucleotides, the CDR3 is TGTGCCAGCAGTTCAACAGGGGGCGTTGGGACCGGGGAGCTGTTTTTT. Its protein product is CASSSTGGVGTGELFF.

Ten or more counts support this clonotype. The V and J genes are TRBV5-1 and TRBJ2-3; 7 bases match TRBD2. The germline gives CDR1 SGHRS, CDR2 YFSETQ. This CDR3 contains 15 residues. With V trimmed by 4 bases and J by 0 bases, 5 bases remained unmatched. The CDR3 spells CASSPTSASTDTQYF. In DNA, the CDR3 is TGCGCCAGCAGCCCAACTAGCGCGAGCACAGATACGCAGTATTTT.

There are many counts of this clonotype. J is TRBJ2-5 and V is TRBV7-9; possibly TRBD2 for D (6 bases). The V end lost 6 bases, the J end lost 2 bases, and 7 bases lay between the germline ends. In germline, CDR1 is SEHNR, CDR2 FQNEAQ (reference sequence). CDR3 length: 12 amino acids. DNA for the CDR3: TGTGCCAGCAGGGGGGGACAAGAGACCCAGTACTTC. This gives the protein CASRGGQETQYF.

This clonotype was counted many times. V gene TRBV10-3 combines with J gene TRBJ2-7, with D unresolved. Germline CDR1 and CDR2: ENHRY and SYGVKD. V dropped 0 bases and J dropped 5 bases, with 11 bases sitting between them. This CDR3 has 14 residues. The CDR3 DNA reads TGTGCCATCAGTGAGTCGTCAGCTTTGAACGAGCAGTACTTC. Encoded protein: CAISESSALNEQYF.

The table lists this clonotype with many counts. This chain links TRBV2 with TRBJ2-7; the match to TRBD1 covers 7 bases. CDR3 length: 14 amino acids. Germline V lookup: CDR1 SNHLY, CDR2 FYNNEI. The trim removed 1 base at V and 7 bases at J, leaving 7 bases unmatched. CDR3 residues: CASSEENRGTEQYF. The CDR3 DNA reads TGTGCCAGCAGTGAAGAGAACAGGGGAACAGAGCAGTACTTC.

The chain has TRBV30 and TRBJ2-7; D gene unclear. Germline lookup yields CDR1 GTSNPN and CDR2 SVGIG (reference sequence). V was pared by 3 bases and J by 6 bases, with 15 bases between. There are 13 residues in the CDR3. The CDR3 reads CAWRGLSVAEQYF. CDR3 in DNA: TGTGCCTGGAGGGGCCTAAGCGTCGCCGAGCAGTACTTC.

This clonotype has ten or more counts. Here the CDR3 DNA reads TGTGCCAGCAGCTTAGCGGCAGGGATTTACACCGGGGAGCTGTTTTTT. Amino acids: CASSLAAGIYTGELFF. The rearrangement joins TRBV7-6 to TRBJ2-2; D might be TRBD1 (5 bases). The germline CDR1 and CDR2 sequences are SGHVS and FNYEAQ. V was pared by 0 bases and J by 3 bases, with 11 bases between. This CDR3 spans 16 amino acids.

The table lists this clonotype with a few counts. This chain links TRBV5-1 with TRBJ1-1; 7 bases are shared with TRBD1. The ends lost 3 bases at V and 5 bases at J; junction bases unmatched: 13. The length of the CDR3 is 16 residues. Germline V lookup: CDR1 SGHRS, CDR2 YFSETQ. The CDR3 DNA reads TGCGCCAGCAGCTGGGGGTCCCCGGGACAGTCGACTGAAGCTTTCTTT. It encodes CASSWGSPGQSTEAFF.

This clonotype appeared many times. The chain recombines TRBV2 with TRBJ2-7, with 8 bases matching TRBD2. V lost 10 bases to trimming and J lost 6 bases; unmatched junction nucleotides: 11. The CDR3 is 13 amino acids. From germline, CDR1 is SNHLY and CDR2 FYNNEI. Here the CDR3 DNA reads TGTGCCACCGCCCCTAGCGGGTTCGCCGAGCAGTACTTC. This encodes CATAPSGFAEQYF.

Only a few counts were recorded for this clonotype. V usage is TRBV20-1 and J usage is TRBJ2-1; 8 nucleotides match TRBD2. The germline gives CDR1 DFQATT, CDR2 SNEGSKA (reference sequence). V gave up 6 bases and J gave up 8 bases; unmatched junction bases: 6. The CDR3 is made up of 12 amino acids. Written as DNA, the CDR3 is TGCAGTGCGACCGTAGCGGGGCATGAGCAGTTCTTC. Protein product: CSATVAGHEQFF.

This clonotype was picked up a small number of times. The V call is TRBV27, the J call TRBJ1-6, with D unresolved. The CDR3 consists of 17 residues. The V and J ends lost 2 bases and 0 bases respectively, with 11 bases between them. Germline values: CDR1 MNHEY, CDR2 SMNVEV (reference sequence). This CDR3 is CASSLEHASSYNSPLHF. The CDR3 bases are TGTGCCAGCAGTTTAGAGCACGCGAGCTCCTATAATTCACCCCTCCACTTT.

This clonotype came up many times. CDR3 protein: CASSFPGQGNEQYF. The CDR3 DNA sequence: TGTGCCAGCAGCTTTCCGGGACAGGGGAACGAGCAGTACTTC. J is TRBJ2-7 and V is TRBV7-9; 10 bases are shared with TRBD1. The germline gives CDR1 SEHNR, CDR2 FQNEAQ (reference sequence). The CDR3 loop spans 14 amino acids. Trimming at V came to 3 bases and at J to 5 bases, leaving 4 bases not matched to a gene.

This clonotype was counted at least ten times. The chain employs TRBV2 and TRBJ2-1; D call uncertain. Looked up from germline, CDR1 is SNHLY and CDR2 is FYNNEI. V was pared by 2 bases and J by 6 bases, with 5 bases between. The CDR3 runs to 12 residues. The CDR3 DNA reads TGTGCCAGCAGTGAATCAGCCAATGAGCAGTTCTTC. Its protein product is CASSESANEQFF.

The V and J genes are TRBV19 and TRBJ2-7; D not certain. CDR1 and CDR2 from the germline V gene are LNHDA and SQIVND (reference sequence). CDR3 length: 13 amino acids. Trimming cost V 8 bases and J 2 bases, with 13 bases left between them. The CDR3 region has the DNA TGTGCCAGTCGACGAGACCATGCCTACGAGCAGTACTTC. Encoded protein: CASRRDHAYEQYF.

This clonotype was observed a few times. The chain has TRBV27 and TRBJ2-7; TRBD1 aligns across 9 bases. The V and J ends lost 3 bases and 2 bases, in that order; junction bases with no gene match: 5. Germline V gives CDR1 MNHEY, CDR2 SMNVEV (reference sequence). This CDR3 has 15 amino acids. CDR3 amino acids: CASSFPGTGPYEQYF. The CDR3 nucleotides read TGTGCCAGCAGTTTTCCCGGGACAGGGCCCTACGAGCAGTACTTC.

This clonotype was detected ten times or more. The rearrangement joins TRBV20-1 to TRBJ2-1; possibly TRBD2 for D (5 bases). V was clipped by 4 bases and J by 7 bases, with 14 bases between them. Per germline, CDR1 DFQATT and CDR2 SNEGSKA (reference sequence). The CDR3 runs to 13 residues. Here the CDR3 DNA reads TGCAGTGCTAACCGAGGGAACGGGAATGAGCAGTTCTTC. This sequence encodes CSANRGNGNEQFF.

This clonotype was observed many times. The rearrangement joins TRBV2 to TRBJ1-2; a weak D match, TRBD1 (6 bases). V dropped 6 bases and J dropped 4 bases, with 15 bases sitting between them. The CDR3 is 14 residues long. CDR1 is SNHLY, CDR2 FYNNEI, per germline. CDR3 coding DNA: TGTGCCAGCAGATCCAGACAGGCTAGCTATGGCTACACCTTC. This codes for CASRSRQASYGYTF.